This record looks at one TCR beta chain sequence and its context. The CDR3 runs to 15 residues. The germline V gene encodes CDR1 SGHRS and CDR2 YFSETQ. Trimming removed 4 bases from V and 4 bases from J, with 17 bases in between. The source of the sample is a study of control samples from healthy donors and cancer patients. Clones were sequenced by immunoSEQ multiplex PCR, and TCRdb holds only the in-frame ones, with some missing. In the table there are around 100,000 clones, just over 90% of which are singletons. The chain employs TRBV5-1 and TRBJ2-5, with D perhaps matching TRBD1 (8 bases). Sequenced: blood. The TCR comes from a young woman in good health. The CDR3 reads CASSLEDREGETQYF. The CDR3, as DNA: TGCGCCAGCAGCCTCGAGGACAGGGAGGGAGAGACCCAGTACTTC.